Following are 28 T cell receptor beta chains from one sample sequenced in a study of CD8+ T cells in alopecia areata. cDNA prepared by RNA extraction and subsequent reverse transcription served as the template for sequencing. Data came from immunoSEQ multiplex PCR; TCRdb stores just in-frame clones and leaves some out. The sample contains approximately 140,000 clones, roughly 50% of which appear only once. Sequencing was performed on CD4+ T cells sorted from blood. These receptors were collected from a human donor with alopecia areata.

The gene calls are TRBV5-1 and TRBJ2-1; D tentatively reads TRBD1 or TRBD2 (5 bases each). The CDR3 loop spans 15 amino acids. Germline loops: CDR1 SGHRS, CDR2 YFSETQ. V gave up 4 bases and J gave up 7 bases, with 18 bases separating them. CDR3 DNA sequence: TGCGCCAGCAGCCTCGCGGTCGGGACGGGTAATGAGCAGTTCTTC. As protein: CASSLAVGTGNEQFF.

This clone appeared a few times. The chain combines TRBV29-1 with TRBJ1-1; D ambiguous. CDR3 size: 12 residues. Per germline, CDR1 SQVTM and CDR2 ANQGSEA. The V end lost 4 bases, the J end lost 1 base, and 7 bases lay between the germline ends. The CDR3 DNA reads as TGCAGCGTTGTAGCGGGGAACACTGAAGCTTTCTTT. Translation: CSVVAGNTEAFF.

This clone has more than one count but fewer than ten. The CDR3 DNA reads as TGCGCCAGCAGCCAAGACCGAGGGGCTTTCTTT. Protein product: CASSQDRGAFF. J is TRBJ1-1 and V is TRBV4-1; D unclear. This CDR3 region has 11 residues. V was shortened by 0 bases and J by 11 bases, with 7 bases between the two germline ends. From germline, CDR1 is MGHRA and CDR2 YSYEKL.

The genes are TRBV28 and TRBJ2-7, with D perhaps assigned TRBD1 or TRBD2 (5 bases each). Germline CDR1 is MDHEN and CDR2 is SYDVKM. Between the trimmed V and J ends, which lost 4 bases and 5 bases, there was a span of 18 bases. CDR3 length: 15 residues. Here the CDR3 reads CASSSSSGARDEQYF. CDR3 DNA sequence: TGTGCCAGCAGTTCTTCATCCGGGGCGCGGGACGAGCAGTACTTC.

The chain recombines TRBV7-9 with TRBJ2-7; D may be TRBD2 (7 bases). Trimming stripped 5 bases from V and 3 bases from J, with 17 bases between. Germline CDR1 SEHNR, CDR2 FQNEAQ (reference sequence). The CDR3 contains 15 residues. The CDR3, as DNA: TGTGCCAGCAGCCCGTCTTTAGGGGGGGGCTACGAGCAGTACTTC. Translation gives CASSPSLGGGYEQYF.

A few counts support this clone. This CDR3 reads CSVEIGLHEQFF. Written as DNA, the CDR3 is TGCAGCGTTGAAATTGGTTTGCATGAGCAGTTCTTC. V is TRBV29-1 and J is TRBJ2-1, with D unresolved. The germline CDR1 and CDR2 sequences are SQVTM and ANQGSEA. This CDR3 comprises 12 residues. V shed 2 bases and J shed 8 bases, with 10 bases lying between them.

V usage is TRBV7-2 and J usage is TRBJ2-1; D might be TRBD2 (5 bases). This CDR3 is 14 amino acids long. The ends were cut back, 2 bases at V and 8 bases at J, with 13 bases in the middle. Germline CDR1 SGHTA, CDR2 FQGNSA. In DNA, the CDR3 is TGTGCCAGCAGCTTACGGCGGGCTGGGGATGAGCAGTTCTTC. It codes for CASSLRRAGDEQFF.

The chain links TRBV29-1 to TRBJ2-5; possible D gene TRBD2, 5 bases. CDR1 SQVTM and CDR2 ANQGSEA come from the germline V gene. The CDR3 sequence is 14 residues long. The CDR3 region is CRDKWRAPEETQYF. DNA for the CDR3: TGCAGAGATAAGTGGCGGGCCCCCGAAGAGACCCAGTACTTC.

The CDR3 protein is CASSFTGLPYEQYF. CDR3 DNA sequence: TGTGCCAGCAGCTTCACAGGGCTCCCCTACGAGCAGTACTTC. This chain joins TRBV11-2 and TRBJ2-7; D may be TRBD1 (6 bases). Germline V gene lookup returns CDR1 SGHAT and CDR2 FQNNGV. The V gene lost 3 bases and the J gene lost 2 bases, with 11 bases spanning the gap. CDR3 length equals 14 residues. The whole variable domain, filled in from reference TRBV11-2 and TRBJ2-7, reads EAGVAQSPRYKIIEKRQSVAFWCNPISGHATLYWYQQILGQGPKLLIQFQNNGVVDDSQLPKDRFSAERLKGVDSTLKIQPAKLEDSAVYLCASSFTGLPYEQYFGPGTRLTVT.

The gene calls are TRBV29-1 and TRBJ2-7; weak D call: TRBD2 (5 bases). There are 13 residues in the CDR3. The V end was cut by 4 bases, the J end by 0 bases, with 10 bases between. Germline V gene data show CDR1 as SQVTM and CDR2 as ANQGSEA. CDR3 amino acids: CSVVSSVSYEQYF. CDR3 in DNA: TGCAGCGTTGTAAGTAGCGTCTCCTACGAGCAGTACTTC.

This rearrangement joins TRBV5-1 to TRBJ1-1; 7 nucleotides agree with TRBD1. The J segment lost 4 bases and the V segment lost 6 bases, leaving 9 bases of the junction unmatched. The CDR3 runs 14 residues. Germline-derived CDR1 and CDR2 are SGHRS and YFSETQ. The CDR3 nucleotides read TGCGCCAGCAACCCGACAGGGTGGGGCACTGAAGCTTTCTTT. Protein sequence: CASNPTGWGTEAFF. The variable domain in full, with the rest retrieved from reference TRBV5-1 and TRBJ1-1, is KAGVTQTPRYLIKTRGQQVTLSCSPISGHRSVSWYQQTPGQGLQFLFEYFSETQRNKGNFPGRFSGRQFSNSRSEMNVSTLELGDSALYLCASNPTGWGTEAFFGQGTRLTVV.

This clone was observed a handful of times. The gene calls are TRBV29-1 and TRBJ2-1; 11 nucleotides match TRBD2. After removal of 8 bases from V and 3 bases from J, the junction contained 9 bases not matched to a gene. Germline V gene data show CDR1 as SQVTM and CDR2 as ANQGSEA. This CDR3 comprises 15 residues. As DNA, the CDR3 is TGCAGCATGCGATCGACTAGCGGGAACTACAATGAGCAGTTCTTC. Translating gives CSMRSTSGNYNEQFF.

V usage is TRBV9 and J usage is TRBJ2-1, with TRBD1 matching 9 bases. The CDR3 sequence is 13 residues long. Germline loops: CDR1 SGDLS, CDR2 YYNGEE. The V segment lost 10 bases and the J segment 4 bases; nucleotides outside the gene matches: 6. For the CDR3, the DNA is TGTGCCTCCGGGACAGGGCGTTACAATGAGCAGTTCTTC. This codes for CASGTGRYNEQFF.

The J gene is TRBJ2-2, the V gene TRBV2, with unresolved D. V was cut by 4 bases and J by 0 bases, with 0 bases left in between. Germline CDR1 and CDR2: SNHLY and FYNNEI. This CDR3 spans 12 amino acids. The CDR3 DNA follows: TGTGCCAGCAGTGCGAACACCGGGGAGCTGTTTTTT. Amino acids: CASSANTGELFF.

The J gene is TRBJ2-7, the V gene TRBV6-5; TRBD2 might be the D (6 bases). Trimming removed 6 bases from V and 0 bases from J, with 15 bases in between. Germline lookup yields CDR1 MNHEY and CDR2 SVGAGI. The CDR3 is 15 residues long. The CDR3 DNA reads as TGTGCCAGCAGCCGAGCAGCGGGCACCTCCTACGAGCAGTACTTC. This translates into CASSRAAGTSYEQYF.

On this clone: The same CDR3 can be traced to other DNA sequences in this sample. The J gene is TRBJ2-5, the V gene TRBV29-1; D not certain. Germline values: CDR1 SQVTM, CDR2 ANQGSEA. This CDR3 is 12 amino acids long. The V end lost 4 bases, the J end lost 2 bases, and 8 bases lay between the germline ends. The CDR3 DNA reads TGCAGCGTTGCGGCAGCGCAAGAGACCCAGTACTTC. Its protein is CSVAAAQETQYF.

V usage is TRBV7-6 and J usage is TRBJ2-5; TRBD2 is a possible D gene (6 bases). The V end was cut by 5 bases, the J end by 4 bases, with 20 bases between. The CDR3 loop spans 16 amino acids. Per germline, CDR1 SGHVS and CDR2 FNYEAQ. CDR3 amino acids: CASSPPRWGDPETQYF. The CDR3 DNA reads as TGTGCCAGCAGCCCTCCCAGGTGGGGGGACCCAGAGACCCAGTACTTC.

The chain joins TRBV7-6 to TRBJ2-3; a weak D match, TRBD2 (5 bases). This CDR3 spans 15 amino acids. Germline V CDR1 and CDR2: SGHVS, FNYEAQ. V shed 5 bases and J shed 1 base, with 13 bases lying between them. The CDR3 DNA is TGTGCCAGCAGCGTAGACTACCGGGGCACAGATACGCAGTATTTT. Translating gives CASSVDYRGTDTQYF.

The V and J genes are TRBV5-6 and TRBJ2-5; D not resolved. Looked up from germline, CDR1 is SGHDT and CDR2 is YYEEEE. V lost 0 bases and J 7 bases, leaving 16 bases between the germline ends. The CDR3 extends over 15 amino acids. CDR3: CASSLASGPGATQYF. DNA of the CDR3: TGTGCCAGCAGCTTGGCTTCGGGCCCCGGCGCGACCCAGTACTTC. Complete variable domain (other parts from reference TRBV5-6 and TRBJ2-5): DAGVTQSPTHLIKTRGQQVTLRCSPKSGHDTVSWYQQALGQGPQFIFQYYEEEERQRGNFPDRFSGHQFPNYSSELNVNALLLGDSALYLCASSLASGPGATQYFGPGTRLLVL.

The V call is TRBV9, the J call TRBJ2-2; D perhaps matches TRBD2 (7 bases). Germline values: CDR1 SGDLS, CDR2 YYNGEE. CDR3 length: 17 amino acids. The V gene lost 3 bases and the J gene lost 1 base, with 16 bases spanning the gap. CDR3 in amino acids: CASSDPRGAENTGELFF. Here the CDR3 DNA reads TGTGCCAGCAGCGATCCCCGGGGGGCGGAGAACACCGGGGAGCTGTTTTTT.

The gene calls are TRBV28 and TRBJ2-1; the D is unclear. CDR1 is MDHEN and CDR2 is SYDVKM in the germline V gene. The CDR3 has 11 residues. The V and J ends lost 6 bases and 7 bases respectively, with 7 bases between them. Here the CDR3 reads CASSSGNEQFF. Written as DNA, the CDR3 is TGTGCCAGCAGCTCTGGAAATGAGCAGTTCTTC.

The V gene is TRBV5-1, the J gene TRBJ2-5; 7 nucleotides align to TRBD2. The germline CDR1 and CDR2 sequences are SGHRS and YFSETQ. Trimming at V came to 2 bases and at J to 1 base, leaving 8 bases not matched to a gene. CDR3 size: 16 residues. DNA for the CDR3: TGCGCCAGCAGCTTAGGGGCTGCGGGAGTCCAAGAGACCCAGTACTTC. Protein sequence: CASSLGAAGVQETQYF.

The chain has TRBV7-9 and TRBJ2-5; D is unresolved. From germline, CDR1 is SEHNR and CDR2 FQNEAQ (reference sequence). V lost 0 bases and J 0 bases, leaving 8 bases between the germline ends. The CDR3 runs to 15 residues. CDR3 DNA: TGTGCCAGCAGCTTAGCTCAAGTGAACCAAGAGACCCAGTACTTC. Residues: CASSLAQVNQETQYF. Using reference TRBV7-9 and TRBJ2-5 for the parts outside the CDR3, the full variable domain is DTGVSQNPRHKITKRGQNVTFRCDPISEHNRLYWYRQTLGQGPEFLTYFQNEAQLEKSRLLSDRFSAERPKGSFSTLEIQRTEQGDSAMYLCASSLAQVNQETQYFGPGTRLLVL.

This clone showed up just a few times. J is TRBJ2-1 and V is TRBV7-2, with D unclear. This CDR3 contains 15 residues. Trimming removed 1 base at V and 6 bases at J, with 13 bases between. The germline gives CDR1 SGHTA, CDR2 FQGNSA. The CDR3 region is CASSLEAVDLNEQFF. CDR3 DNA: TGTGCCAGCAGCTTAGAAGCAGTTGACCTCAATGAGCAGTTCTTC.

The chain links TRBV7-9 to TRBJ2-7; TRBD1 might be the D (5 bases). V was pared by 0 bases and J by 3 bases, with 12 bases between. This CDR3 contains 15 residues. CDR1 SEHNR and CDR2 FQNEAQ come from the germline V gene (reference sequence). The CDR3 protein is CASSLAGQGLYEQYF. CDR3 in DNA: TGTGCCAGCAGCTTAGCAGGACAAGGTCTCTACGAGCAGTACTTC.

V and J are TRBV7-9 and TRBJ1-2; D remains ambiguous. V lost 1 base to trimming and J lost 3 bases, with 15 bases between them. This CDR3 spans 16 amino acids. CDR1 SEHNR and CDR2 FQNEAQ come from the germline V gene (reference sequence). The CDR3 loop is CASSLDFGSLYYGYTF. For the CDR3, the DNA is TGTGCCAGCAGCTTAGATTTTGGTTCCTTGTACTATGGCTACACCTTC.

The chain joins TRBV29-1 to TRBJ2-7, with 8 bases matching TRBD1. V lost 7 bases and J lost 5; bases outside the gene matches: 10. Germline V gene lookup returns CDR1 SQVTM and CDR2 ANQGSEA. The CDR3 contains 13 residues. The CDR3 bases are TGCAGCGCTGACGGACAGGGTCTCAACGAGCAGTACTTC. It yields the protein CSADGQGLNEQYF.

V and J are TRBV5-6 and TRBJ1-2, with 7 bases matching TRBD1. Germline loops: CDR1 SGHDT, CDR2 YYEEEE. The V and J ends lost 7 bases and 4 bases, in that order; junction bases with no gene match: 10. The CDR3 contains 14 residues. CDR3 nucleotides: TGTGCCAGCTTAGGGCCCCGGGACAGCTATGGCTACACCTTC. It codes for CASLGPRDSYGYTF. The whole variable domain, remainder taken from reference TRBV5-6 and TRBJ1-2, is DAGVTQSPTHLIKTRGQQVTLRCSPKSGHDTVSWYQQALGQGPQFIFQYYEEEERQRGNFPDRFSGHQFPNYSSELNVNALLLGDSALYLCASLGPRDSYGYTFGSGTRLTVV.